The T cell receptor (beta chain) described here comes from a study of early T cells in non-severe SARS-CoV-2 infection. Per germline, CDR1 LNHDA and CDR2 SQIVND (reference sequence). The CDR3 is 16 amino acids. The V end was cut by 7 bases, the J end by 2 bases, with 15 bases between. This clonotype has just a few counts. Each cDNA molecule carried a unique molecular identifier. TCRdb processed the 5' RACE reads anew with MiXCR; each CDR3 protein has one entry. Of roughly 92,000 distinct CDR3 sequences in the sample, more than 10% are singletons; the top ten hold under 4.5%. The chain links TRBV19 to TRBJ2-6; TRBD2 might be the D (6 bases). The TCR was taken from an adult who was a healthcare worker with PCR-confirmed SARS-CoV-2 infection or an uninfected control (not recorded which). The sample was whole blood, taken at baseline. CDR3 in DNA: TGTGCCAGTACCGATATCGGGGGTGCTGGGGCCAACGTCCTGACTTTC. It translates to CASTDIGGAGANVLTF.